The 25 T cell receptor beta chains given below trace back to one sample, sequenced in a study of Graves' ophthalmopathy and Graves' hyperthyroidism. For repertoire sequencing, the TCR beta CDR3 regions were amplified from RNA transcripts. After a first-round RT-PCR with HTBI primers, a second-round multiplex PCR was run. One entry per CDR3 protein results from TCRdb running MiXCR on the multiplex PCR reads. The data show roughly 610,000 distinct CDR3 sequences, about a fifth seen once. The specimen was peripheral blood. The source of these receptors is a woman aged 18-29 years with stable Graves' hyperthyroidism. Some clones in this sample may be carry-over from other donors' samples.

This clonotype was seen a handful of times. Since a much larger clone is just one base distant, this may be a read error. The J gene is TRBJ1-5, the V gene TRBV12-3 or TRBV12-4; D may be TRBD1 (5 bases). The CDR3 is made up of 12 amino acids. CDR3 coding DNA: TGTGCCAGCAGTACCGACAGTCAGCCCCTGCATTTT. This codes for CASSTDSQPLHF.

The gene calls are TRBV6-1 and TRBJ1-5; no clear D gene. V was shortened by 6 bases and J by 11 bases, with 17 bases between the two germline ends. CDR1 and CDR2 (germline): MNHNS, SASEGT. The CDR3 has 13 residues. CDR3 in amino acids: CASRNALQTAQHF. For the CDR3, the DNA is TGTGCCAGCAGGAACGCCCTGCAAACGGCCCAGCATTTT.

CDR3 amino acids: CASSPAGGANTGELFF. The CDR3 nucleotides read TGTGCCAGCAGTCCCGCGGGGGGTGCGAACACCGGGGAGCTGTTTTTT. V gene TRBV12-3 or TRBV12-4 combines with J gene TRBJ2-2, with TRBD2 matching 8 bases. With 5 bases clipped from V and 0 bases from J, the junction kept 5 bases outside the gene matches. The CDR3 spans 16 residues.

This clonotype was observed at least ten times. The CDR3 bases are TGTGCCAGCAGTTTAACAGCGGGATCCCCCAGGAACGAGCAGTACTTC. It specifies CASSLTAGSPRNEQYF. The chain joins TRBV6-2 or TRBV6-3 to TRBJ2-7; TRBD2 aligns across 7 bases. V lost 4 bases and J lost 5; bases outside the gene matches: 14. Germline assignment: CDR1 MNHEY and CDR2 SVGEGT. The CDR3 length is 16 residues.

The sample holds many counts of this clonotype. The CDR3 bases are TGTGCCAGCATTCAGGGCGGACGGACTGAAGCTTTCTTT. Protein sequence: CASIQGGRTEAFF. This sequence joins TRBV6-2 or TRBV6-3 and TRBJ1-1; D might be TRBD1 (5 bases). The V end was cut by 7 bases, the J end by 5 bases, with 14 bases between. The CDR3 contains 13 residues. Germline-derived CDR1 and CDR2 are MNHEY and SVGEGT.

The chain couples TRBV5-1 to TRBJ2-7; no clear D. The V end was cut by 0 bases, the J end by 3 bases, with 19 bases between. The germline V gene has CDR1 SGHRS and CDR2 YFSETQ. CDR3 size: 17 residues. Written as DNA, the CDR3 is TGCGCCAGCAGCTTGGTTGCGACCCAAGATGGAATCTACGAGCAGTACTTC. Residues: CASSLVATQDGIYEQYF.

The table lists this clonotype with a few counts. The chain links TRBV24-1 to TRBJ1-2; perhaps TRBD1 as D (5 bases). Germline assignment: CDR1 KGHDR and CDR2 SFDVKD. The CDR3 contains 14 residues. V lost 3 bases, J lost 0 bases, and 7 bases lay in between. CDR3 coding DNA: TGTGCCACCAGTGATCGGGACCCTAACTATGGCTACACCTTC. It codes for CATSDRDPNYGYTF.

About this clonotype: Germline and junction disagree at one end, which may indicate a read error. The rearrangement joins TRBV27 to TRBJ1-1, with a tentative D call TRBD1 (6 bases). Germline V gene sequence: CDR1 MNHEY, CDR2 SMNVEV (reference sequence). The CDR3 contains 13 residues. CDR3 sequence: CASRPTGNAEAFF. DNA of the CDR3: TGTGCCAGCAGACCAACAGGGAACGCTGAAGCTTTCTTT.

CDR3 nucleotide sequence: TGTGCCAGCAGTCGAAACCCGGGGTTTGAAGCTTTCTTT. It specifies CASSRNPGFEAFF. The chain uses TRBV6-1 and TRBJ1-1; D is ambiguous. V shed 5 bases and J shed 7 bases, with 14 bases lying between them. CDR1 is MNHNS, CDR2 SASEGT, per germline. The CDR3 extends over 13 amino acids.

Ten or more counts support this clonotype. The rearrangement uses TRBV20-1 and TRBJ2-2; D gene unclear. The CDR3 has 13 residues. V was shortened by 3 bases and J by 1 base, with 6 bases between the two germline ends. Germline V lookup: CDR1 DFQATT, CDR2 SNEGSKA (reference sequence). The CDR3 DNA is TGCAGTGCTAGCGGGTGGAACACCGGGGAGCTGTTTTTT. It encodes CSASGWNTGELFF.

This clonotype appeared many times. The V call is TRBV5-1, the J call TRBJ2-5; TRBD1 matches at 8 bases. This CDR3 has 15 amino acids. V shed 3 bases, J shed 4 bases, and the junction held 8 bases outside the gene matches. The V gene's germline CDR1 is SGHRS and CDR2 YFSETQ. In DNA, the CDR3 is TGCGCCAGCAGCTCGCGGACAGGGACGGTAGAGACCCAGTACTTC. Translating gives CASSSRTGTVETQYF.

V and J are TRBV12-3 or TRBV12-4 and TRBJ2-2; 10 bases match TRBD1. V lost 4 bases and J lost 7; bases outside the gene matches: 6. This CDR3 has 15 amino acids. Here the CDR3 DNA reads TGTGCCAGCAGTTCACCGGGACAGGGGATCGGGGAGCTGTTTTTT. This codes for CASSSPGQGIGELFF.

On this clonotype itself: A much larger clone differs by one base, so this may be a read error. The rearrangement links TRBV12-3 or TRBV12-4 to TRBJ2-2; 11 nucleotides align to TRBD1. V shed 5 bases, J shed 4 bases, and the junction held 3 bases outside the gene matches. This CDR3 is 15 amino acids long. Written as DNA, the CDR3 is TGTGCCAGCAGTGGGACAGGGGGAGTCACCGGGGAGCTGTTTTTT. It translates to CASSGTGGVTGELFF.

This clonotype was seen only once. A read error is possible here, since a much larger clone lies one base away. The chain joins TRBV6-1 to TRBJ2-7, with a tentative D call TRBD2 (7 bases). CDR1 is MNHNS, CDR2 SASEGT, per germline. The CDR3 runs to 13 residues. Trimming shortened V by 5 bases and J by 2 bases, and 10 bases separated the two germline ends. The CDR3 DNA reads TGTGCCAGCAGTAAGGGGGGGGCCTACGAGCAGTACTTC. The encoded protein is CASSKGGAYEQYF.

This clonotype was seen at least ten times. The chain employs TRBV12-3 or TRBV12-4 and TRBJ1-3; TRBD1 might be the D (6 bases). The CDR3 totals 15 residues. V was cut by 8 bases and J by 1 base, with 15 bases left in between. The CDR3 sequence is CASGQGIGSGNTIYF. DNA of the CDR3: TGTGCCAGCGGCCAGGGGATAGGGTCTGGAAACACCATATATTTT.

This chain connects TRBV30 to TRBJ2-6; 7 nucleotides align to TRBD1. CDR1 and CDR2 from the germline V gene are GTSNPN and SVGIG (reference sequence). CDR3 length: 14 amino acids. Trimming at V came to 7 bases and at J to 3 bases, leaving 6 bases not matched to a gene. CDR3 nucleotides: TGTGCCTTAAAAGACAGGGTTGGGGCCAACGTCCTGACTTTC. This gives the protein CALKDRVGANVLTF. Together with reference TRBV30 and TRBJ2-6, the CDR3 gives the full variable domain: SQTIHQWPATLVQPVGSPLSLECTVEGTSNPNLYWYRQAAGRGLQLLFYSVGIGQISSEVPQNLSASRPQDRQFILSSKKLLLSDSGFYLCALKDRVGANVLTFGAGSRLTVL.

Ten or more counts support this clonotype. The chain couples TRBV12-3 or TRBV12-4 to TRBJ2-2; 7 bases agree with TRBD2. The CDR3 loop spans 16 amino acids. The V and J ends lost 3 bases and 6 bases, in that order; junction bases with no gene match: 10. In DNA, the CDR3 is TGTGCCAGCAGTTTCGCGGGGAGGGCGCCCGCCGGGGAGCTGTTTTTT. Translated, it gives CASSFAGRAPAGELFF.

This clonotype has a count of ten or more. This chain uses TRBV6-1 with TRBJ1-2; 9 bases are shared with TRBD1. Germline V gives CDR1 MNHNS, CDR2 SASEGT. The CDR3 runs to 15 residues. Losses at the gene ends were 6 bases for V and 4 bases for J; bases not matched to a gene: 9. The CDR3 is CASRLYPQGAYGYTF. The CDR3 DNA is TGTGCCAGCAGACTCTACCCACAGGGGGCCTATGGCTACACCTTC.

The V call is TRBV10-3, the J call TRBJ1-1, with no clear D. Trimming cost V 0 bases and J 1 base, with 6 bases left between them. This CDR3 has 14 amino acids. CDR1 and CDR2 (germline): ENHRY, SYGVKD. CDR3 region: CAISESGANTEAFF. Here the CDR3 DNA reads TGTGCCATCAGTGAGTCAGGAGCGAACACTGAAGCTTTCTTT.

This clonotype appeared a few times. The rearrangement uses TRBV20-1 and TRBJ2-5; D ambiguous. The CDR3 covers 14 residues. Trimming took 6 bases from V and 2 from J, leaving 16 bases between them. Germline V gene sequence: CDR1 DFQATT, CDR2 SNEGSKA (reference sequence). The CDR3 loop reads CSAPEVRQQETQYF. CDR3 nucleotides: TGCAGTGCCCCTGAGGTCAGGCAGCAAGAGACCCAGTACTTC.

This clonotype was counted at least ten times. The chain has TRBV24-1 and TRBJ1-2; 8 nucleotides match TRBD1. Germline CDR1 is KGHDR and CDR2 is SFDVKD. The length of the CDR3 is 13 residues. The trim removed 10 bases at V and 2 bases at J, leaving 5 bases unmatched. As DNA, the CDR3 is TGTGCCACGCAACGGACAGGGAACTATGGCTACACCTTC. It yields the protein CATQRTGNYGYTF.

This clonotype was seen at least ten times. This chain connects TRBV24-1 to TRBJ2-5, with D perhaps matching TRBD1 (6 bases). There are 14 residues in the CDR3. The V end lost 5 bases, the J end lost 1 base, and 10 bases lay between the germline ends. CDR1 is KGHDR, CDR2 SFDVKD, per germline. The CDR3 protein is CATSVPDSQETQYF. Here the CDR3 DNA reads TGTGCCACCAGTGTACCGGACAGCCAAGAGACCCAGTACTTC.

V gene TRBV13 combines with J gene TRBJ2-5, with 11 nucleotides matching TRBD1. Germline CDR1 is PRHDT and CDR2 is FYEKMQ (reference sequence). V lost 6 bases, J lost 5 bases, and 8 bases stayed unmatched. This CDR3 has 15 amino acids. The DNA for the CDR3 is TGTGCCAGCAGTCCAAAGGACAGGGGGCGCGAGACCCAGTACTTC. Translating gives CASSPKDRGRETQYF.

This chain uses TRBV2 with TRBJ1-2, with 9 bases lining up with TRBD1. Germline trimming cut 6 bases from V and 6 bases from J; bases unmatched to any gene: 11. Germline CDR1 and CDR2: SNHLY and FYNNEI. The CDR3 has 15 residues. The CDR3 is CASRRGTGTLNGYTF. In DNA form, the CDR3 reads TGTGCCAGCAGACGCGGGACAGGGACCCTAAATGGCTACACCTTC.

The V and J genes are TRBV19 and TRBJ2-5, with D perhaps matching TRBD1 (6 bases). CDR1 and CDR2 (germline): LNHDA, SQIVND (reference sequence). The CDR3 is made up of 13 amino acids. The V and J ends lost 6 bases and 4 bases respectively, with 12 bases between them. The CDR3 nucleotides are TGTGCCAGTAGCATACAGGGCTCAGAGACCCAGTACTTC. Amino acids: CASSIQGSETQYF.